Listed below are T cell receptor beta chains from one sample, sequenced in a study of blood T cell repertoires in COVID-19. The data were produced by immunoSEQ multiplex PCR, yet TCRdb's version contains in-frame clones alone and is incomplete. The repertoire has about 290,000 clones, about nine tenths of them found once; the top ten carry 0.94%. Material for sequencing was peripheral blood. These receptors originate from a woman aged 40 to 49 who had recovered from COVID-19. The CDR3 runs from the conserved cysteine through the conserved F or W. Fields, in order: J gene, clone size, V gene, D gene, CDR3 DNA, CDR3 protein. D genes are given only for firm matches. Clone size appears in some rows only: once, few, many, or a class for an expanded clone.

TRBJ2-1,-,TRBV11-2,-,TGTGCCAGCAGCTTAGAGGCTGGGCCACACAATGAGCAGTTCTTC,CASSLEAGPHNEQFF
TRBJ2-5,-,TRBV5-1,-,TGCGCCAGCAGCTTTCAGTCGCGGACAGAGGGAGAGACCCAGTACTTC,CASSFQSRTEGETQYF
TRBJ2-1,-,TRBV5-1,TRBD1,TGCGCCAGCAGCACCGGGACAGGGGGCCCGAATGAGCAGTTCTTC,CASSTGTGGPNEQFF
TRBJ2-1,-,TRBV7-3,TRBD2,TGTGCCAGCAGCTTAGCGGGAGTTTCGGATGAGCAGTTCTTC,CASSLAGVSDEQFF
TRBJ2-7,-,TRBV5-3,TRBD2,TGTGCCAGAAGCCGGTTTGGGGCGGGAGGATCCTACGAGCAGTACTTC,CARSRFGAGGSYEQYF
TRBJ2-5,-,TRBV28,TRBD2,TGTGCCAGCAGTTTTACTAGCGGGAGTCAAGGATCGGGGACCCAGTACTTC,CASSFTSGSQGSGTQYF
TRBJ2-5,-,TRBV5-1,TRBD2,TGCGCCAGCAGACCCGGACTAGCGGGAGGGTATCCAGAGACCCAGTACTTC,CASRPGLAGGYPETQYF
TRBJ2-5,-,TRBV7-2,TRBD1,TGTGCCAGCAGCTTAGTGGGACAGGGTGAGACCCAGTACTTC,CASSLVGQGETQYF
TRBJ2-6,-,TRBV2,-,TGTGCCAGCAGTGTAGGGGATGGGGCCAACGTCCTGACTTTC,CASSVGDGANVLTF
TRBJ1-5,-,TRBV12-3/TRBV12-4,-,TGTGCCAGCACCCCAGCTGGGGGGCAGCCCCAGCATTTT,CASTPAGGQPQHF
TRBJ2-4,-,TRBV3-1/TRBV3-2,TRBD2,TGTGCCAGCAGCCTAGCGGGAGAGGACATTCAGTACTTC,CASSLAGEDIQYF
TRBJ2-7,-,TRBV18,-,TGTGCCAGCTCACAAATGCGCTCCTACGAGCAGTACTTC,CASSQMRSYEQYF
TRBJ1-1,-,TRBV7-9,TRBD1,TGTGCCAGCAGCTTTAAAACAGGGGGAAACACTGAAGCTTTCTTT,CASSFKTGGNTEAFF
TRBJ2-7,-,TRBV5-4,TRBD1,TGTGCCAGCAGCCGTGGGACAGGGGACGAGCAGTACTTC,CASSRGTGDEQYF
TRBJ1-4,-,TRBV10-3,-,TGTGCCACCCGGGGAGTACCAACTAATGAAAAACTGTTTTTT,CATRGVPTNEKLFF
TRBJ1-2,-,TRBV5-1,-,TGCGCCAGCAGCTCCTCGACAGACTACTATGGCTACACCTTC,CASSSSTDYYGYTF
TRBJ2-2,-,TRBV2,-,TGTGCCAGCAGTGTCCAGGACACCGGGGAGCTGTTTTTT,CASSVQDTGELFF
TRBJ1-5,-,TRBV7-9,TRBD1,TGTGCCAGCAGCCCCGGACAGGGAGAACAGCCCCAGCATTTT,CASSPGQGEQPQHF
TRBJ2-1,-,TRBV5-4,TRBD2,TGTGCCAGCAGCTCGTATCGGGAGGGCCGCCACAATGAGCAGTTCTTC,CASSSYREGRHNEQFF
TRBJ2-1,-,TRBV24-1,TRBD2,TGTGCCACCAGTGATCCAACTAGCGGGAGTTACAATGAGCAGTTCTTC,CATSDPTSGSYNEQFF
TRBJ2-1,-,TRBV4-1,TRBD2,TGCGCCAGCAGCCCTGAGGGACTAGCGGGATACAATGAGCAGTTCTTC,CASSPEGLAGYNEQFF
TRBJ1-4,once,TRBV30,TRBD1,TGTGCCTGGACAGACAGGGCTACTAATGAAAAACTGTTTTTT,CAWTDRATNEKLFF
TRBJ2-1,once,TRBV15,TRBD2,TGTGCCACCAGCAGAGATTTAGCGGGAGGAACTAATGAGCAGTTCTTC,CATSRDLAGGTNEQFF
TRBJ2-4,-,TRBV2,TRBD2,TGTGCCAGCAGGGGCGCCACTGCGACTAGCGGAATTCCCCTAGCCAAAAACATTCAGTACTTC,CASRGATATSGIPLAKNIQYF
TRBJ2-1,many,TRBV11-1,TRBD2,TGTGCCAGCAGCTTAGCGGGAGGGCCTATAGGTGAGCAGTTCTTC,CASSLAGGPIGEQFF
TRBJ1-2,-,TRBV27,TRBD1,TGTGCCAGCAGTCCCACGACCGGACAGGGGGTGCGGGACTATGGCTACACCTTC,CASSPTTGQGVRDYGYTF
TRBJ2-6,-,TRBV18,TRBD1,TGTGCCAGCTCGACAGGGTCCTCTGGGGCCAACGTCCTGACTTTC,CASSTGSSGANVLTF
TRBJ2-7,-,TRBV7-9,TRBD2,TGTGCCAGCAGCTTATCTTGGCTAGCGGGAGCAACGTCCGAGCAGTACTTC,CASSLSWLAGATSEQYF
TRBJ1-4,-,TRBV19,-,TGTGCCAGTAAGATCAGGGGAAGCGATGAAAAACTGTTTTTT,CASKIRGSDEKLFF
TRBJ2-3,medium-sized,TRBV7-3,-,TGTGCCAGCAGCCTCAAGGGGGCAGATACGCAGTATTTT,CASSLKGADTQYF
TRBJ2-2,-,TRBV10-3,TRBD1,TGTGCCACCGGGACAGGTCTATCCGGGGAGCTGTTTTTT,CATGTGLSGELFF
TRBJ2-1,-,TRBV6-4,TRBD2,TGTGCCAGCAGTGACAACGGGCTAGCGGGAGGGAACAATGAGCAGTTCTTC,CASSDNGLAGGNNEQFF
TRBJ2-3,few,TRBV5-1,TRBD2,TGCGCCAGCAGCAGGGAGGGCGAGCAAACAGATACGCAGTATTTT,CASSREGEQTDTQYF
TRBJ2-7,-,TRBV29-1,TRBD1,TGCAGCGTTCATGGGACAGGGGTAAGAAGCGAGCAGTACTTC,CSVHGTGVRSEQYF
TRBJ2-7,-,TRBV28,-,TGTGCCAGCGGGTCGTTGGAGACAGGTTGGTACGAGCAGTACTTC,CASGSLETGWYEQYF
TRBJ2-3,-,TRBV21-1,-,TGTGCCAGCAGACTCTGGCGGGAGGTTTTGGATACGCAGTATTTT,CASRLWREVLDTQYF
TRBJ2-7,-,TRBV4-1,-,TGCGCCAGCAGCCTTCGGGGATTGCCCTACGAGCAGTACTTC,CASSLRGLPYEQYF
TRBJ1-2,-,TRBV12-3/TRBV12-4,-,TGTGCCAGCAGTCCCGGCTATGGCTACACCTTC,CASSPGYGYTF
TRBJ2-4,-,TRBV21-1,-,TGTGCCAGCAGCAACTGGGACAGGGGATCAAACATTCAGTACTTC,CASSNWDRGSNIQYF
TRBJ2-1,-,TRBV7-9,TRBD2,TGTGCCAGCAGCTTCCGATACGCACTAGCGGGGCCCTACAATGAGCAGTTCTTC,CASSFRYALAGPYNEQFF
TRBJ1-5,-,TRBV7-9,-,TGTGCCAGCAGCTCACAGGGATTACAGCCCCAGCATTTT,CASSSQGLQPQHF
TRBJ2-7,-,TRBV2,TRBD2,TGTGCCAGCAGCCGACTAGCGGGAGACCACGAGCAGTACTTC,CASSRLAGDHEQYF
TRBJ2-5,-,TRBV24-1,TRBD2,TGTGCCACCAGTGATTTGCATACTACTAGCGCAAAAGCACAAGAGACCCAGTACTTC,CATSDLHTTSAKAQETQYF
TRBJ2-3,-,TRBV10-1,TRBD1,TGCGCCAGCAGTGGGGGACAGGGACGGCCTTTGGCGACTCCTACAGATACGCAGTATTTT,CASSGGQGRPLATPTDTQYF
TRBJ2-7,-,TRBV3-1/TRBV3-2,-,TGTGCCAGCAGCCACGCGCGTACCTACGAGCAGTACTTC,CASSHARTYEQYF
TRBJ2-2,-,TRBV7-6,TRBD2,TGTGCCAGCAGCGTGGGACTAACGGGGACCGGGGAGCTGTTTTTT,CASSVGLTGTGELFF
TRBJ2-2,once,TRBV2,-,TGTGCCAGCAGTTCCGGGACCCTTATACCGCCCCCGGACTTGGCGGGATCCACCGGGGAGCTGTTTTTT,CASSSGTLIPPPDLAGSTGELFF
TRBJ2-5,-,TRBV5-6,TRBD1,TGTGCCAGCAGCTTGAAAGGGGGCCCCATGGAGACCCAGTACTTC,CASSLKGGPMETQYF
TRBJ1-2,-,TRBV28,-,TGTGCCAGCAGCCGAACAGGGAGGGATGGCTACACCTTC,CASSRTGRDGYTF
TRBJ2-3,-,TRBV27,-,TGTGCCAGCAGCCGTCGCGGGAAGGGAGCAGATACGCAGTATTTT,CASSRRGKGADTQYF
TRBJ1-4,-,TRBV28,-,TGTGCCAGCGCCCACGGGGGAACTAATGAAAAACTGTTTTTT,CASAHGGTNEKLFF
TRBJ2-7,-,TRBV6-1,TRBD1,TGTGCCAGCAGTGAAGCCGAGACAGGGTCCTGGTACGAGCAGTACTTC,CASSEAETGSWYEQYF
TRBJ2-7,once,TRBV21-1,-,TGTGCCAGCAGCAAAAGAGTATCAGGGGACTACGAGCAGTACTTC,CASSKRVSGDYEQYF
TRBJ1-1,few,TRBV19,-,TGTGCCAGTAGTATAGTAATTGGTGTGGGCGCAATTAACACTGAAGCTTTCTTT,CASSIVIGVGAINTEAFF
TRBJ2-7,-,TRBV6-1,TRBD2,TGTGCCAGCAGTGAAGCAAGCGGGAGTTCCTACGAGCAGTACTTC,CASSEASGSSYEQYF
TRBJ2-1,-,TRBV9,-,TGTGCCAGCAGCGTAGTTGAGGGGGCCTACAATGAGCAGTTCTTC,CASSVVEGAYNEQFF
TRBJ2-1,-,TRBV5-6,TRBD2,TGTGCCAGCAGCCCGGGACTAGCGGGAGCCGAGCAGTTCTTC,CASSPGLAGAEQFF
TRBJ1-1,-,TRBV5-1,-,TGCGCCAGGGGGGCATGGGGTACTGAAGCTTTCTTT,CARGAWGTEAFF